Listed here are 23 T cell receptor beta chains from one sample, sequenced in a study of T cell responses to AZD1222 COVID-19 vaccine. Clones were sequenced by immunoSEQ multiplex PCR, and TCRdb holds only the in-frame ones, with some missing. The sample includes tens of thousands of clones, about 88% of them seen just once. Sequencing was performed on peripheral blood, taken 28 days after the second AZD1222 dose. These receptors all stem from an adult who received the AZD1222 COVID-19 vaccine.

The rearrangement uses TRBV18 and TRBJ2-3; tentative D call: TRBD1 (6 bases). The V end lost 4 bases, the J end lost 6 bases, and 20 bases lay between the germline ends. Per germline, CDR1 KGHSH and CDR2 LQKENI. This CDR3 has 16 residues. The CDR3 protein is CASSLKSTGIGDTQYF. The DNA of the CDR3 is TGTGCCAGCTCACTGAAATCAACAGGGATTGGGGATACGCAGTATTTT.

The chain couples TRBV28 to TRBJ1-4, with 11 bases aligning to TRBD1. With 6 bases clipped from V and 7 bases from J, the junction kept 7 bases outside the gene matches. The V gene's germline CDR1 is MDHEN and CDR2 SYDVKM. There are 15 residues in the CDR3. The CDR3 spells CASRDRGRVSEKLFF. CDR3 coding DNA: TGTGCCAGCAGGGACAGGGGGCGCGTTAGTGAAAAACTGTTTTTT. Full variable domain (outside the CDR3, taken from reference TRBV28 and TRBJ1-4): DVKVTQSSRYLVKRTGEKVFLECVQDMDHENMFWYRQDPGLGLRLIYFSYDVKMKEKGDIPEGYSVSREKKERFSLILESASTNQTSMYLCASRDRGRVSEKLFFGSGTQLSVL.

The V gene is TRBV11-2, the J gene TRBJ2-5; TRBD1 or TRBD2 may be the D gene (5 bases each). CDR3 length: 13 amino acids. Per germline, CDR1 SGHAT and CDR2 FQNNGV. V was trimmed by 5 bases and J by 5 bases, leaving 12 bases between them. The CDR3 DNA reads TGTGCCAGCAGCCCCGGGGCAGGGGAGACCCAGTACTTC. Translated: CASSPGAGETQYF.

The chain joins TRBV27 to TRBJ2-7; 8 bases line up with TRBD2. Germline V lookup: CDR1 MNHEY, CDR2 SMNVEV (reference sequence). Trimming took 8 bases from V and 0 from J; bases not matched to a gene: 6. This CDR3 is 14 amino acids long. The CDR3 spells CASATLAGSYEQYF. As DNA, the CDR3 is TGTGCCAGCGCCACTCTAGCGGGCTCCTACGAGCAGTACTTC.

The rearrangement uses TRBV19 and TRBJ1-4; TRBD1 aligns across 10 bases. This CDR3 is built from 14 residues. Germline values: CDR1 LNHDA, CDR2 SQIVND (reference sequence). J lost 11 bases, V lost 8 bases, and 11 bases had no gene match. CDR3 sequence: CASGEGQGMRKLFF. CDR3 nucleotides: TGTGCCAGTGGGGAGGGACAGGGGATGAGGAAACTGTTTTTT.

CDR3 sequence: CASITRGGEAYEQYV. The CDR3 DNA reads TGTGCCAGCATCACCAGGGGGGGGGAAGCCTACGAGCAGTACGTC. The V call is TRBV6-5, the J call TRBJ2-7; D possibly uses TRBD1 or TRBD2 (7 bases each). V was trimmed by 7 bases and J by 2 bases, leaving 18 bases between them. Germline V gene sequence: CDR1 MNHEY, CDR2 SVGAGI. The CDR3 contains 15 residues.

The chain has TRBV6-2 or TRBV6-3 and TRBJ2-1; 11 nucleotides match TRBD2. Germline values: CDR1 MNHEY, CDR2 SVGEGT. This CDR3 is built from 17 residues. The trim removed 0 bases at V and 7 bases at J, leaving 8 bases unmatched. DNA of the CDR3: TGTGCCAGCAGTTACTCGTGGCTAGCGGGAGGTAAAAATGAGCAGTTCTTC. This gives the protein CASSYSWLAGGKNEQFF.

The chain has TRBV3-1 (or the pseudogene TRBV3-2) and TRBJ1-1; D might be TRBD1 (5 bases). The length of the CDR3 is 14 residues. Germline loops: CDR1 LGHDT, CDR2 YNNKEL (reference sequence). V lost 4 bases to trimming and J lost 4 bases, with 13 bases between them. CDR3 amino acids: CASSPVGGGTEAFF. The CDR3 coding sequence is TGTGCCAGCAGCCCAGTGGGGGGGGGCACTGAAGCTTTCTTT.

The chain links TRBV28 to TRBJ1-5; TRBD1 is a possible D gene (6 bases). The CDR3 totals 16 residues. V shed 5 bases and J shed 4 bases, with 18 bases lying between them. Germline CDR1 reads MDHEN; CDR2 reads SYDVKM. The CDR3 loop is CASSMLQGSRNQPQHF. In nucleotides, the CDR3 is TGTGCCAGCAGTATGCTACAGGGCTCCCGAAATCAGCCCCAGCATTTT.

This clone has just a few counts. The chain couples TRBV4-2 to TRBJ2-5; 10 bases map to TRBD2. V shed 3 bases and J 3 bases; nucleotides not matched to a gene: 10. The germline V gene has CDR1 LGHNA and CDR2 YNFKEQ. There are 17 residues in the CDR3. The CDR3 DNA reads TGTGCCAGCAGCCAGGACCCCGGGCTAGCGGGGGAAGAGACCCAGTACTTC. Residues: CASSQDPGLAGEETQYF.

The chain joins TRBV19 to TRBJ2-2; D unclear. V was clipped by 6 bases and J by 2 bases, with 7 bases between them. This CDR3 comprises 13 residues. Looked up from germline, CDR1 is LNHDA and CDR2 is SQIVND (reference sequence). The CDR3 DNA follows: TGTGCCAGTAGGGGCCGAAACACCGGGGAGCTGTTTTTT. This gives the protein CASRGRNTGELFF.

This rearrangement joins TRBV4-2 to TRBJ2-3; TRBD2 matches 11 bases. The length of the CDR3 is 16 residues. Germline V gene lookup returns CDR1 LGHNA and CDR2 YNFKEQ. J gave up 6 bases and V 2 bases, and 7 bases lay outside the gene matches. CDR3 sequence: CASSQLAGGWGDTQYF. As DNA, the CDR3 is TGTGCCAGCAGCCAACTAGCGGGGGGATGGGGTGATACGCAGTATTTT.

The chain uses TRBV6-4 and TRBJ1-1; D is uncertain. The germline V gene encodes CDR1 MRHNA and CDR2 SNTAGT. CDR3 length: 13 amino acids. The V end lost 2 bases, the J end lost 1 base, and 5 bases lay between the germline ends. The CDR3 sequence: CASSDRSNTEAFF. The DNA for the CDR3 is TGTGCCAGCAGTGACAGATCGAACACTGAAGCTTTCTTT.

The J gene is TRBJ2-2, the V gene TRBV2; TRBD2 agrees at 7 bases. Germline V lookup: CDR1 SNHLY, CDR2 FYNNEI. Trimming removed 8 bases from V and 6 bases from J; junction bases left unmatched: 9. The CDR3 runs to 14 residues. CDR3 bases: TGTGCCAGCGGCCTCGGGGGGTTGTCCGGGGAGCTGTTTTTT. Its translation: CASGLGGLSGELFF.

The chain carries TRBV11-3 and TRBJ2-3; 9 bases are a match to TRBD1. This CDR3 region has 17 residues. Germline V gives CDR1 SGHNT, CDR2 YENEEA. V was clipped by 4 bases and J by 5 bases; unmatched bases: 13. CDR3 residues: CASSSLGTGRSRDTQYF. As DNA, the CDR3 is TGTGCCAGCAGCTCCCTAGGGACAGGGAGGTCGAGAGATACGCAGTATTTT.

The chain links TRBV7-6 to TRBJ2-7; no clear D. The germline CDR1 and CDR2 sequences are SGHVS and FNYEAQ. The V and J ends lost 1 base and 4 bases respectively, with 5 bases between them. The CDR3 is 12 amino acids. The CDR3 DNA reads TGTGCCAGCAGCTTAGGGGATTACGAGCAGTACTTC. This sequence encodes CASSLGDYEQYF.

The V gene is TRBV7-2, the J gene TRBJ2-5; 13 bases agree with TRBD2. This CDR3 is 16 amino acids long. Trimming at V came to 5 bases and at J to 2 bases, leaving 5 bases not matched to a gene. Germline V CDR1 and CDR2: SGHTA, FQGNSA. The CDR3 sequence is CASSPGGLAGQETQYF. As DNA, the CDR3 is TGTGCCAGCAGCCCGGGGGGACTAGCGGGACAAGAGACCCAGTACTTC.

This clone was picked up one time. The gene calls are TRBV5-6 and TRBJ1-5; D uncertain. CDR3 length equals 14 residues. Germline CDR1 reads SGHDT; CDR2 reads YYEEEE. V lost 0 bases, J lost 2 bases, and 6 bases lay in between. The CDR3 here is CASSLEMGNQPQHF. The DNA of the CDR3 is TGTGCCAGCAGCTTGGAAATGGGCAATCAGCCCCAGCATTTT.

The sample holds a few counts of this clone. The chain couples TRBV5-1 to TRBJ1-2; 7 bases map to TRBD1. The CDR3 contains 13 residues. The junction had 6 bases not matched to a gene; V was cut back by 2 bases and J by 8 bases. The V gene's germline CDR1 is SGHRS and CDR2 YFSETQ. The CDR3 loop reads CASSFEGARGYTF. The CDR3 DNA reads as TGCGCCAGCAGCTTTGAGGGGGCGAGGGGCTACACCTTC. Together with reference TRBV5-1 and TRBJ1-2, the CDR3 gives the full variable domain: KAGVTQTPRYLIKTRGQQVTLSCSPISGHRSVSWYQQTPGQGLQFLFEYFSETQRNKGNFPGRFSGRQFSNSRSEMNVSTLELGDSALYLCASSFEGARGYTFGSGTRLTVV.

V gene TRBV9 combines with J gene TRBJ2-1; a possible D gene is TRBD2 (5 bases). V lost 3 bases to trimming and J lost 0 bases, with 7 bases between them. CDR3 length equals 14 residues. Per the germline V gene, CDR1 is SGDLS and CDR2 is YYNGEE. The CDR3 nucleotides are TGTGCCAGCAGCGCCCGGGGCTCCTACAATGAGCAGTTCTTC. It yields the protein CASSARGSYNEQFF. Based on the CDR3 plus reference TRBV9 and TRBJ2-1, the full variable domain is DSGVTQTPKHLITATGQRVTLRCSPRSGDLSVYWYQQSLDQGLQFLIQYYNGEERAKGNILERFSAQQFPDLHSELNLSSLELGDSALYFCASSARGSYNEQFFGPGTRLTVL.

The rearrangement uses TRBV18 and TRBJ2-7; 10 bases are shared with TRBD1. This CDR3 spans 17 amino acids. Germline CDR1 and CDR2: KGHSH and LQKENI. The V and J ends lost 6 bases and 3 bases, in that order; junction bases with no gene match: 14. The CDR3, as DNA: TGTGCCAGCTCGCGAGGGACAGGGGCAACAATGGTCTACGAGCAGTACTTC. Amino acid sequence: CASSRGTGATMVYEQYF.

This sequence joins TRBV24-1 and TRBJ2-1; 7 bases agree with TRBD2. With V trimmed by 3 bases and J by 3 bases, 7 bases remained unmatched. The CDR3 spans 16 residues. The germline CDR1 and CDR2 sequences are KGHDR and SFDVKD. The CDR3 here is CATSDRAGANYNEQFF. DNA of the CDR3: TGTGCCACCAGTGATCGGGCGGGAGCCAACTACAATGAGCAGTTCTTC.

The V gene is TRBV9, the J gene TRBJ1-1, with D possibly matching TRBD1 (5 bases). CDR3 length: 13 amino acids. Trimming removed 5 bases at V and 4 bases at J, with 12 bases between. From germline, CDR1 is SGDLS and CDR2 YYNGEE. The CDR3 sequence is CASSPQAVTEAFF. Written as DNA, the CDR3 is TGTGCCAGCAGTCCACAGGCAGTCACTGAAGCTTTCTTT.